This TCR beta chain was identified during a study of blood T cells in healthy people across ages. The study's findings and limits: It was not possible, with unsorted PBMCs, to conclusively compare naive and antigen-experienced cells. Age brought a roughly linear fall in TCR beta diversity measured per million T cells. Relative to aged donors, long-lived donors carried more naive CD4+ cells and displayed higher diversity.

There were at least 6 micrograms of total RNA extracted from every sample. This CDR3 is built from 12 residues. Germline V gene data show CDR1 as MNHEY and CDR2 as SVGEGT. V was cut by 6 bases and J by 3 bases, with 9 bases left in between. This clonotype was seen more than once but under ten times. As yet, its antigen is unknown. Primed by a sample-barcoded 5' primer and a J-beta primer mix, a second PCR proceeded for about 6 to 12 cycles. Using its own MiXCR run on the 5' RACE reads, TCRdb lists one record per CDR3 protein. The sample consists of about 1.4 million distinct CDR3 sequences, approximately 59% of them appearing once.

The chain uses TRBV6-2 or TRBV6-3 and TRBJ2-7; D unresolved. This TCR came from a man aged 18 to 30 in good health. Specimen: blood. This chain's CDR3 is CASSNNHYEQYF. CDR3 sequence (DNA): TGTGCCAGCAGCAACAACCACTACGAGCAGTACTTC.